This TCR beta chain was recorded in a study of blood T cell repertoires in COVID-19. Study-wide context: Collection of acute and convalescent COVID-19 samples took place in the United States, Italy and Spain.

Per the original data handling: Reference gene primer amplification gave nucleated cell count estimates. The data were produced by immunoSEQ multiplex PCR, yet TCRdb's version contains in-frame clones alone and is incomplete. The V and J calls and clone size were taken over from that table, and D and trimming were inferred from the DNA. The sample lists 190,000 or so clones; approximately 86% were seen once. V gave up 4 bases and J gave up 0 bases; unmatched junction bases: 8. Looked up from germline, CDR1 is LGHDT and CDR2 is YNNKEL (reference sequence). CDR3 length: 17 residues. The TCR originated in a man aged 40-55 years with active or convalescent COVID-19. What was sequenced was peripheral blood. The V gene is TRBV3-1 (or the pseudogene TRBV3-2), the J gene TRBJ1-2, with TRBD1 matching 10 bases. The DNA for the CDR3 is TGTGCCAGCAGCCGAGACAGGGGGCCTTTATCTAACTATGGCTACACCTTC. Translated: CASSRDRGPLSNYGYTF.